This T cell receptor beta chain is drawn from a study of shared clonotypes between healthy human individuals. Study-level findings and limits: Shared across several donors were about 4.6% of the naive CD4 clonotypes.

Naive CD8 cells lacked CD45RO, underwent positive selection for CCR7 and left out terminally differentiated effector memory CD45RA+ cells. All donors were healthy HIV-negative adults lacking recent acute infections or vaccinations. The CDR3 length is 13 residues. CDR1 MNHEY and CDR2 SMNVEV come from the germline V gene (reference sequence). V was cut by 2 bases and J by 6 bases, with 7 bases left in between. Each PCR replicate from the sorted subsets contained 200 to 250 ng DNA, which is about 30,000 T cell genomes. Sequencing used immunoSEQ multiplex PCR; TCRdb keeps in-frame clones, though not all of them. This table has a few million clones, around 95% appearing once. Turning to this clone: The antigen is unknown. Other DNA sequences within the sample encode an identical CDR3.

The gene calls are TRBV27 and TRBJ2-2; D could derive from TRBD1 or TRBD2 (5 bases each). The receptor was isolated from a man aged 18-30 years in good health. Some clones in this sample may be carry-over from other donors' samples. Sequenced: naive CD8+ T cells from PBMCs. CDR3: CASSLGGAGELFF. The CDR3, as DNA: TGTGCCAGCAGTTTAGGGGGAGCCGGGGAGCTGTTTTTT.